A single sample gave rise to the 26 T cell receptor beta chains below, sequenced in a study of T cells in localized non-small cell lung cancer. Data came from immunoSEQ multiplex PCR; TCRdb stores just in-frame clones and leaves some out. The sample lists around 24,000 clones, 80% to 85% seen once, with approximately 4.4% in the top ten. Sample: PBMCs, taken before any cancer treatment. These receptor sequences come from a man aged 40 to 69 with stage II lung adenocarcinoma.

V usage is TRBV30 and J usage is TRBJ1-2; tentative D call: TRBD1 (5 bases). V was clipped by 2 bases and J by 13 bases, with 17 bases between them. Germline CDR1 reads GTSNPN; CDR2 reads SVGIG (reference sequence). The CDR3 extends over 12 amino acids. The CDR3 bases are TGTGCCTGGAGTCCATCGACAGTCTTAGGCACCTTC. This translates into CAWSPSTVLGTF. The variable domain in full, completed from reference TRBV30 and TRBJ1-2, reads SQTIHQWPATLVQPVGSPLSLECTVEGTSNPNLYWYRQAAGRGLQLLFYSVGIGQISSEVPQNLSASRPQDRQFILSSKKLLLSDSGFYLCAWSPSTVLGTFGSGTRLTVV.

V is TRBV18 and J is TRBJ1-5; no clear D gene. CDR1 is KGHSH, CDR2 LQKENI, per germline. Deletions cut 3 bases from V and 6 bases from J, with 18 bases between. This CDR3 spans 16 amino acids. This CDR3 is CASSPKEGQIAQPQHF. The CDR3 bases are TGTGCCAGCTCACCTAAAGAAGGGCAGATCGCTCAGCCCCAGCATTTT.

This chain joins TRBV29-1 and TRBJ1-5; no clear D. Trimming took 3 bases from V and 6 from J, leaving 12 bases between them. The CDR3 has 13 amino acids. Per germline, CDR1 SQVTM and CDR2 ANQGSEA. The CDR3 nucleotides are TGCAGCGTTGACTCTGGGGTGGGTCAGCCCCAGCATTTT. This translates into CSVDSGVGQPQHF.

The V call is TRBV5-4, the J call TRBJ2-3, with TRBD2 matching 8 bases. V lost 10 bases, J lost 4 bases, and 5 bases stayed unmatched. In germline, CDR1 is SGHNT, CDR2 YYREEE (reference sequence). The CDR3 contains 12 residues. Written as DNA, the CDR3 is TGTGCCCCCGGGGGGGCCGCAGATACGCAGTATTTT. It encodes CAPGGAADTQYF.

The chain combines TRBV5-5 with TRBJ1-2; D call uncertain. This CDR3 contains 13 residues. V lost 4 bases, J lost 4 bases, and 11 bases lay in between. Germline V gene data show CDR1 as SGHKS and CDR2 as YYEKEE (reference sequence). CDR3 coding DNA: TGTGCCAGCAGCCCGGACGGGAGCTATGGCTACACCTTC. Protein sequence: CASSPDGSYGYTF.

This rearrangement joins TRBV10-3 to TRBJ1-2, with 7 bases aligning to TRBD1. Germline trimming cut 2 bases from V and 2 bases from J; bases unmatched to any gene: 2. Germline loops: CDR1 ENHRY, CDR2 SYGVKD. The CDR3 consists of 14 residues. CDR3 sequence reads: CAISEGQENYGYTF. The CDR3 nucleotides are TGTGCCATCAGTGAGGGACAGGAAAACTATGGCTACACCTTC.

This clone was detected only a few times. The chain uses TRBV30 and TRBJ1-5; a weak D match, TRBD1 (6 bases). The CDR3 spans 13 residues. Trimming pared 5 bases from V and 3 bases from J, leaving 11 bases between. CDR1 is GTSNPN and CDR2 is SVGIG in the germline V gene (reference sequence). The CDR3 DNA reads as TGTGCCTGGTCCGGGGGGGCCAATCAGCCCCAGCATTTT. It specifies CAWSGGANQPQHF.

This chain uses TRBV6-4 with TRBJ2-7; 11 bases match TRBD2. CDR1 is MRHNA and CDR2 is SNTAGT in the germline V gene. The CDR3 spans 15 residues. Trimming took 6 bases from V and 6 from J; bases not matched to a gene: 10. Written as DNA, the CDR3 is TGTGCCAGCAGCAAGAAACTAGCGGGAGACTCCGAGCAGTACTTC. Its translation: CASSKKLAGDSEQYF.

V usage is TRBV4-1 and J usage is TRBJ1-1, with D hard to call. Trimming pared 0 bases from V and 10 bases from J, leaving 12 bases between. Germline V lookup: CDR1 MGHRA, CDR2 YSYEKL. This CDR3 contains 13 residues. The CDR3 coding sequence is TGCGCCAGCAGCCAAGATCTCCATGCTGGAGCTTTCTTT. Translating it yields CASSQDLHAGAFF.

The genes are TRBV29-1 and TRBJ1-2; possibly TRBD1 for D (6 bases). This CDR3 is 12 amino acids long. V shed 6 bases and J shed 1 base, with 9 bases lying between them. Germline CDR1 is SQVTM and CDR2 is ANQGSEA. The CDR3, as DNA: TGCAGCGTAGTACAGGGTAACTATGGCTACACCTTC. Its translation: CSVVQGNYGYTF.

The J gene is TRBJ1-1, the V gene TRBV19; no clear D. The V and J ends lost 5 bases and 4 bases respectively, with 11 bases between them. The CDR3 has 13 residues. Looked up from germline, CDR1 is LNHDA and CDR2 is SQIVND (reference sequence). CDR3 nucleotides: TGTGCCAGTAGTCCGTTGGGGAGCACTGAAGCTTTCTTT. Its protein product is CASSPLGSTEAFF.

The chain links TRBV20-1 to TRBJ2-1, with D maybe TRBD1 (5 bases). This CDR3 has 11 amino acids. Germline V CDR1 and CDR2: DFQATT, SNEGSKA (reference sequence). The V end lost 7 bases, the J end lost 6 bases, and 10 bases lay between the germline ends. The CDR3 loop is CSGQLGNEQFF. The CDR3 nucleotides are TGCAGTGGACAGTTGGGCAATGAGCAGTTCTTC.

The V call is TRBV2, the J call TRBJ2-7; TRBD1 aligns across 11 bases. The CDR3 runs 17 residues. V shed 1 base, J shed 5 bases, and the junction held 10 bases outside the gene matches. The germline CDR1 and CDR2 sequences are SNHLY and FYNNEI. The CDR3 sequence is CASSEEAGQGAMDEQYF. The CDR3 DNA is TGTGCCAGCAGTGAAGAGGCCGGACAGGGGGCGATGGACGAGCAGTACTTC.

The chain couples TRBV4-1 to TRBJ2-1, with 7 nucleotides matching TRBD2. The germline V gene has CDR1 MGHRA and CDR2 YSYEKL. Trimming took 3 bases from V and 7 from J; bases not matched to a gene: 3. The CDR3 runs 13 residues. CDR3 residues: CASSQILANEQFF. DNA for the CDR3: TGCGCCAGCAGCCAGATACTAGCGAATGAGCAGTTCTTC.

Note on this clone: Within the sample, other DNA sequences also encode this same CDR3. The rearrangement links TRBV5-1 to TRBJ2-2, with D hard to call. The germline gives CDR1 SGHRS, CDR2 YFSETQ. The CDR3 has 14 amino acids. Trimming shortened V by 0 bases and J by 4 bases, and 7 bases separated the two germline ends. CDR3 in amino acids: CASSLDRSTGELFF. The CDR3, as DNA: TGCGCCAGCAGCTTGGACAGAAGCACCGGGGAGCTGTTTTTT.

The J gene is TRBJ2-2, the V gene TRBV7-2, with no clear D. The CDR3 length is 13 residues. From germline, CDR1 is SGHTA and CDR2 FQGNSA. Trimming left V 4 bases short and J 2 bases short, with 5 bases between. The CDR3 spells CASSSDNTGELFF. CDR3 sequence (DNA): TGTGCCAGCAGCTCTGACAACACCGGGGAGCTGTTTTTT.

This chain connects TRBV9 to TRBJ2-3, with 11 bases matching TRBD2. CDR3 size: 16 residues. V shed 0 bases, J shed 3 bases, and the junction held 3 bases outside the gene matches. Germline assignment: CDR1 SGDLS and CDR2 YYNGEE. The CDR3: CASSVVAGGPTDTQYF. The CDR3 DNA reads as TGTGCCAGCAGCGTAGTAGCGGGGGGGCCAACAGATACGCAGTATTTT.

The chain uses TRBV5-1 and TRBJ1-1; 8 bases agree with TRBD1. The germline V gene has CDR1 SGHRS and CDR2 YFSETQ. Trimming removed 4 bases from V and 6 bases from J; junction bases left unmatched: 14. CDR3 length equals 16 residues. CDR3 sequence (DNA): TGCGCCAGCAGCGACCTATCCGGACAGGGTAACGCTGAAGCTTTCTTT. It specifies CASSDLSGQGNAEAFF.

The V call is TRBV29-1, the J call TRBJ1-1, with 9 nucleotides matching TRBD1. Trimming cost V 7 bases and J 5 bases; bases outside gene matches: 5. The length of the CDR3 is 12 residues. CDR1 is SQVTM and CDR2 is ANQGSEA in the germline V gene. The CDR3 sequence: CSAGQGRTEAFF. The DNA of the CDR3 is TGCAGCGCAGGACAGGGGAGGACTGAAGCTTTCTTT.

The CDR3 DNA follows: TGTGCCAGTAAACAGACAGGGGTGAGCACCGGGGAGCTGTTTTTT. This gives the protein CASKQTGVSTGELFF. The gene calls are TRBV19 and TRBJ2-2; 8 positions agree with TRBD1. The trim removed 7 bases at V and 4 bases at J, leaving 8 bases unmatched. The CDR3 covers 15 residues. From germline, CDR1 is LNHDA and CDR2 SQIVND (reference sequence).

V and J are TRBV11-2 and TRBJ2-7; 7 nucleotides line up with TRBD2. The CDR3 runs to 14 residues. Germline V gene data show CDR1 as SGHAT and CDR2 as FQNNGV. V shed 3 bases and J 7 bases; nucleotides not matched to a gene: 9. The CDR3 nucleotides are TGTGCCAGCAGCTTTGCCGGGAGGATTGGAGAGCAGTACTTC. It yields the protein CASSFAGRIGEQYF.

The CDR3 DNA sequence: TGTGCCAGTAGTATGCACGGGACTAGCGGGATTGAGCAGTTCTTC. Translating it yields CASSMHGTSGIEQFF. This chain joins TRBV19 and TRBJ2-1, with 13 bases matching TRBD2. CDR3 length: 15 amino acids. Germline V CDR1 and CDR2: LNHDA, SQIVND (reference sequence). V lost 3 bases and J lost 9; bases outside the gene matches: 5.

This rearrangement joins TRBV5-6 to TRBJ1-2; D not certain. Germline lookup yields CDR1 SGHDT and CDR2 YYEEEE. V lost 4 bases, J lost 7 bases, and 11 bases lay in between. This CDR3 contains 12 residues. The CDR3 sequence is CASSEGLGGYTF. The CDR3 region has the DNA TGTGCCAGCAGCGAAGGACTGGGTGGCTACACCTTC.

By sample share, this clone is medium-sized. This CDR3 is also generated by other DNA sequences in the sample. V and J are TRBV7-2 and TRBJ2-3, with 12 bases matching TRBD2. V shed 4 bases and J 6 bases; nucleotides not matched to a gene: 8. The length of the CDR3 is 16 residues. Germline CDR1 reads SGHTA; CDR2 reads FQGNSA. The CDR3 sequence is CASSSRLAGAGDTQYF. CDR3 coding DNA: TGTGCCAGCAGCTCCCGACTAGCGGGAGCGGGGGATACGCAGTATTTT.

The chain carries TRBV18 and TRBJ2-7; 8 bases align to TRBD2. This CDR3 spans 16 amino acids. The V segment lost 6 bases and the J segment 6 bases; nucleotides outside the gene matches: 16. In germline, CDR1 is KGHSH, CDR2 LQKENI. CDR3 amino acids: CASSSLTSGAGGEQYF. The CDR3 DNA reads TGTGCCAGCTCCTCACTCACTAGCGGTGCCGGGGGCGAGCAGTACTTC.

The chain carries TRBV5-1 and TRBJ2-6; no reliable D call. The germline V and J ends were trimmed by 3 bases and 0 bases, with 7 bases remaining between them. Germline CDR1 reads SGHRS; CDR2 reads YFSETQ. The CDR3 has 15 amino acids. Here the CDR3 DNA reads TGCGCCAGCAGCTCTACTCTCTCTGGGGCCAACGTCCTGACTTTC. The encoded protein is CASSSTLSGANVLTF.